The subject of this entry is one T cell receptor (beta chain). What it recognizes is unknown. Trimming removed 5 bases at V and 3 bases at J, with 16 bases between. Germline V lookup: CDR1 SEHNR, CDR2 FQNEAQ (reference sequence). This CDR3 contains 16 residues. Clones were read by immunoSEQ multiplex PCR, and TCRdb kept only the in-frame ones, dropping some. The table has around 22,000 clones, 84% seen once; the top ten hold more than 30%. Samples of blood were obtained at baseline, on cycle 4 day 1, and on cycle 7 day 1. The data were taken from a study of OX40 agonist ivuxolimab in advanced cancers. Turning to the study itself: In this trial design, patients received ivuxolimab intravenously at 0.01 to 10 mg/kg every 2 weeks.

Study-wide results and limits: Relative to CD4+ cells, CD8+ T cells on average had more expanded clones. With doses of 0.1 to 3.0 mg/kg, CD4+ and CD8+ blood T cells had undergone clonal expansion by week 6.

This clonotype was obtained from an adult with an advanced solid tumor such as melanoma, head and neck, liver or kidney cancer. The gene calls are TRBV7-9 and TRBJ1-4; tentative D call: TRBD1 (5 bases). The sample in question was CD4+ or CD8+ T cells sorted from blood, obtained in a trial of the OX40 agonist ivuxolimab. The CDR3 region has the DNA TGTGCCAGCAGCCCGTCGGGAGGAGGGGCTAATGAAAAACTGTTTTTT. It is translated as CASSPSGGGANEKLFF.